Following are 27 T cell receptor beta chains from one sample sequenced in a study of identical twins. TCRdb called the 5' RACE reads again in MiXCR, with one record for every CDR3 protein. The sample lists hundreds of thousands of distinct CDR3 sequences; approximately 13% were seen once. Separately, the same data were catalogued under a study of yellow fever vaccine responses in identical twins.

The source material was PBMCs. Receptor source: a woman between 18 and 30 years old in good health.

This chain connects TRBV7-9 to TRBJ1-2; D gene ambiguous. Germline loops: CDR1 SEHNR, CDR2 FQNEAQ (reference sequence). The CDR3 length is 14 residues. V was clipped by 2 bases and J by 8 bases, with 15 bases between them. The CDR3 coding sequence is TGTGCCAGCAGCTTATTAGACACTGGCTTGGGCTACACCTTC. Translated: CASSLLDTGLGYTF. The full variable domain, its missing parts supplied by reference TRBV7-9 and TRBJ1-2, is DTGVSQNPRHKITKRGQNVTFRCDPISEHNRLYWYRQTLGQGPEFLTYFQNEAQLEKSRLLSDRFSAERPKGSFSTLEIQRTEQGDSAMYLCASSLLDTGLGYTFGSGTRLTVV.

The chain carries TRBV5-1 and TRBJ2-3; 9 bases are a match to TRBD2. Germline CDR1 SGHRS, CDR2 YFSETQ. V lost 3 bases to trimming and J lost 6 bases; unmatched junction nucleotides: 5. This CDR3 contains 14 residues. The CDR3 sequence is CASSYSTSGDTQYF. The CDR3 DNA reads TGCGCCAGCAGCTACAGCACTAGCGGGGATACGCAGTATTTT.

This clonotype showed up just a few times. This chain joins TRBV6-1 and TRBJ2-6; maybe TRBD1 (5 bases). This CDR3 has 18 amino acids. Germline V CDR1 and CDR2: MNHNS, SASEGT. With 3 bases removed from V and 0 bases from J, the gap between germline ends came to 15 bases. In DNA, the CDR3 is TGTGCCAGCAGTGATGGGGCGGCTACCCACTCTGGGGCCAACGTCCTGACTTTC. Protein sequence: CASSDGAATHSGANVLTF.

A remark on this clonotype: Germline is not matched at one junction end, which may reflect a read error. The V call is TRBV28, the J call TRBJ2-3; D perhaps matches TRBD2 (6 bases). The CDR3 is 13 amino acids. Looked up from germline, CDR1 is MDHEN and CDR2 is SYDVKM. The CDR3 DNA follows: TGTGCCAGCAGTTTACAGGCGGGGCGGGACGGATTTTTT. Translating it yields CASSLQAGRDGFF.

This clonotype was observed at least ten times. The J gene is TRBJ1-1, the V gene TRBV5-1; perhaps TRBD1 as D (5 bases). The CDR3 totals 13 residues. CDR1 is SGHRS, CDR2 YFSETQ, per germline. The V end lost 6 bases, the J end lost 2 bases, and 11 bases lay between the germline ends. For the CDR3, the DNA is TGCGCCAGCACTGGGGGGAGTAACACTGAAGCTTTCTTT. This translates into CASTGGSNTEAFF.

The DNA of the CDR3 is TGCGCCAGCAGTGAGACCCCGTCCCAACAAGAGACCCAGTACTTC. It specifies CASSETPSQQETQYF. The chain carries TRBV10-1 and TRBJ2-5, with D unresolved. V was clipped by 2 bases and J by 2 bases, with 12 bases between them. In germline, CDR1 is WNHNN, CDR2 SYGVQD (reference sequence). CDR3 size: 15 residues.

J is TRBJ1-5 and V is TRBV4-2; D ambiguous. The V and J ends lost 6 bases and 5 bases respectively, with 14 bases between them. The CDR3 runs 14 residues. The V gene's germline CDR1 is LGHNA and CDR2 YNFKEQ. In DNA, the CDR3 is TGTGCCAGCAGTCACGACACCCGGTATCAGCCCCAGCATTTT. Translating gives CASSHDTRYQPQHF.

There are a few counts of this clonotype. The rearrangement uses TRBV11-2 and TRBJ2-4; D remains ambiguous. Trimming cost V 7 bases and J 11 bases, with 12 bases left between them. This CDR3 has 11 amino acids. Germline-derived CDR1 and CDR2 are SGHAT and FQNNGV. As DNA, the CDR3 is TGTGCCAGCACCCGAGCGCAGCTTCAGTACTTC. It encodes CASTRAQLQYF. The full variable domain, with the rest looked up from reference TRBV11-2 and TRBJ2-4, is EAGVAQSPRYKIIEKRQSVAFWCNPISGHATLYWYQQILGQGPKLLIQFQNNGVVDDSQLPKDRFSAERLKGVDSTLKIQPAKLEDSAVYLCASTRAQLQYFGAGTRLSVL.

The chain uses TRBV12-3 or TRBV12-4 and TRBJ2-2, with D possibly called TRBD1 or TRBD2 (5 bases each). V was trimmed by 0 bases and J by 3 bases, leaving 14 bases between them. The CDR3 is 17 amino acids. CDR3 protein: CASSLAWGSTHTGELFF. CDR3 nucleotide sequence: TGTGCCAGCAGTTTAGCGTGGGGGAGTACGCACACCGGGGAGCTGTTTTTT.

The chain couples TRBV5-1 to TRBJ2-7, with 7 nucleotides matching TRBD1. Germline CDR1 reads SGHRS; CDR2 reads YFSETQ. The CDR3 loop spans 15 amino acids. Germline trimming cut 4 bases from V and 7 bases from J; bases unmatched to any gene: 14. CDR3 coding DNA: TGCGCCAGCAGCACGTTCGGACAGGCCTGGAGGGAGCAGTACTTC. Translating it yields CASSTFGQAWREQYF.

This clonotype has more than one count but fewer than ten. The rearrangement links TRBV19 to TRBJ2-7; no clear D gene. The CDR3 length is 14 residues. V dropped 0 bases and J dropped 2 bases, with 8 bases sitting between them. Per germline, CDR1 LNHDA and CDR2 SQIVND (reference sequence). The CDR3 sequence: CASSIDLLTYEQYF. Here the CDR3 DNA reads TGTGCCAGTAGTATAGACCTTCTGACCTACGAGCAGTACTTC.

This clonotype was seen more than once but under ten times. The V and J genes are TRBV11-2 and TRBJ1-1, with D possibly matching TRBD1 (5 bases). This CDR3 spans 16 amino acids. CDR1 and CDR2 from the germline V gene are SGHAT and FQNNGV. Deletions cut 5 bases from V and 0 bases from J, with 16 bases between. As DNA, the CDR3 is TGTGCCAGCAGCCCACAGGCGGGGTTCTTGAACACTGAAGCTTTCTTT. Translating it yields CASSPQAGFLNTEAFF.

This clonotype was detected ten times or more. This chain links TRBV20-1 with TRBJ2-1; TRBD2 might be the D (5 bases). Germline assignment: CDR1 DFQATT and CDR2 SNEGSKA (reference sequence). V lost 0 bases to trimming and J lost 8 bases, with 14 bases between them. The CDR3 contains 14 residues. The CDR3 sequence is CSARDGLAWDEQFF. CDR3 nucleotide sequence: TGCAGTGCTAGAGATGGGCTAGCTTGGGATGAGCAGTTCTTC.

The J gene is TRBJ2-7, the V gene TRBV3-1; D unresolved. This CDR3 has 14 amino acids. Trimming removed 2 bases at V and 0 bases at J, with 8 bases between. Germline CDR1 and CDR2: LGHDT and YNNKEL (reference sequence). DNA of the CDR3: TGTGCCAGCAGCCAATCTGCCAGCTCCTACGAGCAGTACGTC. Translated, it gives CASSQSASSYEQYV.

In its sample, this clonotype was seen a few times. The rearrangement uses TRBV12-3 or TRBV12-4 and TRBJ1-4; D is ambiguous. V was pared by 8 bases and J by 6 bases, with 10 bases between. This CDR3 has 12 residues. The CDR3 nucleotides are TGTGCCAGCGCTCGGGTAGATGAAAAACTGTTTTTT. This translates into CASARVDEKLFF.

Here the CDR3 DNA reads TGTGCCAGCACCCCCCTACAGGAAGAGACCCAGTACTTC. Encoded protein: CASTPLQEETQYF. The chain joins TRBV6-6 to TRBJ2-5; D possibly corresponds to TRBD1 (5 bases). Per the germline V gene, CDR1 is MNHNY and CDR2 is SVGAGI (reference sequence). CDR3 length: 13 amino acids. The V end was cut by 7 bases, the J end by 3 bases, with 12 bases between.

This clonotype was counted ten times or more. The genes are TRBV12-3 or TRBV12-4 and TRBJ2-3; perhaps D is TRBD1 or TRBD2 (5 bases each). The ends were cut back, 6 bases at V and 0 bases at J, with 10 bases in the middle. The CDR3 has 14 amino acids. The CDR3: CASSTGASTDTQYF. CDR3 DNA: TGTGCCAGCAGCACCGGGGCTAGCACAGATACGCAGTATTTT.

Here the CDR3 reads CASSFRDLRNTGELFF. The DNA of the CDR3 is TGTGCCAGCAGCTTCCGGGACTTGCGGAACACCGGGGAGCTGTTTTTT. This chain joins TRBV5-5 and TRBJ2-2; D perhaps matches TRBD2 (6 bases). V lost 2 bases and J lost 1, with 12 bases in between. CDR1 is SGHKS and CDR2 is YYEKEE in the germline V gene (reference sequence). The CDR3 has 16 amino acids.

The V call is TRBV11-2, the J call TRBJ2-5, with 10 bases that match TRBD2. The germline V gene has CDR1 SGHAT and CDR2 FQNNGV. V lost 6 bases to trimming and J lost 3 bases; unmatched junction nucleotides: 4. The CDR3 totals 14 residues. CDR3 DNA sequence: TGTGCCAGCAGTTGGACTAGCGGAGAAGAGACCCAGTACTTC. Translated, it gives CASSWTSGEETQYF.

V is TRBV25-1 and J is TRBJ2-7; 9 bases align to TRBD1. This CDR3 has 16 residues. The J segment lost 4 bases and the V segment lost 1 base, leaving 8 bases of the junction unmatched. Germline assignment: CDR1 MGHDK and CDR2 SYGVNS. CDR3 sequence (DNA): TGTGCCAGCAGTGAATGGCCCGGGACAGGGAGTTACGAGCAGTACGTC. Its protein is CASSEWPGTGSYEQYV.

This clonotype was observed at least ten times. Written as DNA, the CDR3 is TGTGCCAGCAGTTTTCAGCCTAGCGGCAATGAGCAGTTCTTC. It codes for CASSFQPSGNEQFF. The chain has TRBV28 and TRBJ2-1, with 7 bases matching TRBD2. The germline V gene has CDR1 MDHEN and CDR2 SYDVKM. The CDR3 runs 14 residues. Trimming cost V 3 bases and J 6 bases; bases outside gene matches: 5.

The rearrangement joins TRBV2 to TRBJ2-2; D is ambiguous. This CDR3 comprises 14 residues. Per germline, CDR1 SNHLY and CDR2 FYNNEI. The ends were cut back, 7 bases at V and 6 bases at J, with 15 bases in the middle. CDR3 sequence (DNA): TGTGCCAGCAAGAGTCTAGTAGGCGCCGGGGAGCTGTTTTTT. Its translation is CASKSLVGAGELFF.

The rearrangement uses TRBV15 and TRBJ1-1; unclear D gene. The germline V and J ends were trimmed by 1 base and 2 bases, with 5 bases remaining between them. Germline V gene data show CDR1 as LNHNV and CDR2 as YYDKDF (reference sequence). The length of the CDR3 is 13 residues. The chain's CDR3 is CATSRATNTEAFF. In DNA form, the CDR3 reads TGTGCCACCAGCAGAGCCACCAACACTGAAGCTTTCTTT.

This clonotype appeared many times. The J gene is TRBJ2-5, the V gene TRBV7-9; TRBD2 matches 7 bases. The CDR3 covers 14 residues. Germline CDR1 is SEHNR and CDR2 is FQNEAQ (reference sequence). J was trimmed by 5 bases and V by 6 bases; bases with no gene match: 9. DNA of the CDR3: TGTGCCAGCAGTGCTGGTGGGAGGGGTGAGACCCAGTACTTC. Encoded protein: CASSAGGRGETQYF.

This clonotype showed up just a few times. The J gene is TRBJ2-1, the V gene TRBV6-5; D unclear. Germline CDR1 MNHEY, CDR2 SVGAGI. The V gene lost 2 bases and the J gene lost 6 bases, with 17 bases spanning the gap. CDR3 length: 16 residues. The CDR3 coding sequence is TGTGCCAGCAGTTACCGGTTTCTGGAACCCCGCAATGAGCAGTTCTTC. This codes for CASSYRFLEPRNEQFF.

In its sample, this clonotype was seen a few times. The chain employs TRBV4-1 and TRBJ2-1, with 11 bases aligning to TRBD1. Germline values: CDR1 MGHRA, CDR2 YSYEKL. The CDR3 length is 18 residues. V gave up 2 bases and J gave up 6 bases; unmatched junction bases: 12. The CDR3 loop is CASSQRSSGGTGGNEQFF. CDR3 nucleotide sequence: TGCGCCAGCAGCCAACGCTCTTCAGGCGGGACAGGGGGCAATGAGCAGTTCTTC.

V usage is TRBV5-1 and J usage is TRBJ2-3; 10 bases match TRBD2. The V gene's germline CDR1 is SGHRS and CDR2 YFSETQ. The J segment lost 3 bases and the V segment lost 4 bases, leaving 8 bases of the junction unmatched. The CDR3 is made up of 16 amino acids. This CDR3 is CASSPLIAGGTDTQYF. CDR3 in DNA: TGCGCCAGCAGCCCCCTAATAGCGGGAGGAACAGATACGCAGTATTTT.